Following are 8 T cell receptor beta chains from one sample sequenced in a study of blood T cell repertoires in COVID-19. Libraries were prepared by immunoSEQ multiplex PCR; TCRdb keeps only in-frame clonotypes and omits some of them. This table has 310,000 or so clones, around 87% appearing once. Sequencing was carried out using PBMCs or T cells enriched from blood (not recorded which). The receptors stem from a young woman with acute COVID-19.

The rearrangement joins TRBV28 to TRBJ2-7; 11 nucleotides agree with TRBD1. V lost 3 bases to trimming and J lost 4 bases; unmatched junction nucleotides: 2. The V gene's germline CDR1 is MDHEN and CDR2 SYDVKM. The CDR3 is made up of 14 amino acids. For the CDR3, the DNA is TGTGCCAGCAGTTTTGGGGACAGGGGGTACGAGCAGTACTTC. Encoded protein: CASSFGDRGYEQYF.

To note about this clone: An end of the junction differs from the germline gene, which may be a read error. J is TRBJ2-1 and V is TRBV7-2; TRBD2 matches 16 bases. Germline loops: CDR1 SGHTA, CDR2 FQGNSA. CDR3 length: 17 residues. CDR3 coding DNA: TGTGCCAGCAGCTTAGGCCGGGGACTAGCGGGAGGGAATGGGCAGTTCTTC. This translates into CASSLGRGLAGGNGQFF.

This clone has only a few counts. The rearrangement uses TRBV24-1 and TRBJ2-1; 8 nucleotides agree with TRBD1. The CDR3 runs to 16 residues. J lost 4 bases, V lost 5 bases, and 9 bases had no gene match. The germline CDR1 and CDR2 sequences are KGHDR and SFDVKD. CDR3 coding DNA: TGTGCCACCAGTGGGGCTACAGGGGGAGTTTACAATGAGCAGTTCTTC. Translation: CATSGATGGVYNEQFF.

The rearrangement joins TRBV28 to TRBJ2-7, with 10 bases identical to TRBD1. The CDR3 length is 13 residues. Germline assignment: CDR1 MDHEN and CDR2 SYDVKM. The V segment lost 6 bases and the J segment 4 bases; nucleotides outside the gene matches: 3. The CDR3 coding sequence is TGTGCCAGCAGGGGGACAGGGGCGTACGAGCAGTACTTC. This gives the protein CASRGTGAYEQYF.

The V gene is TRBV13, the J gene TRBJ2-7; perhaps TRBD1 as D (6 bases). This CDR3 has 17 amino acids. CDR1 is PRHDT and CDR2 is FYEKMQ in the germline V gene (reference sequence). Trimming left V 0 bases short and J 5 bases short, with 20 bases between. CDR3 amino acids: CASSLGPPRGEGNEQYF. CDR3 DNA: TGTGCCAGCAGCTTAGGCCCCCCCAGGGGAGAGGGAAACGAGCAGTACTTC.

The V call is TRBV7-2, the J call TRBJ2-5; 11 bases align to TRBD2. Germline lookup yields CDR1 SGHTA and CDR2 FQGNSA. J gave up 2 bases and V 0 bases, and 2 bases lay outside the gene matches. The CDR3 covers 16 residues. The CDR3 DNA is TGTGCCAGCAGCTTAGCCCTAGCGGGAGGACAAGAGACCCAGTACTTC. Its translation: CASSLALAGGQETQYF.

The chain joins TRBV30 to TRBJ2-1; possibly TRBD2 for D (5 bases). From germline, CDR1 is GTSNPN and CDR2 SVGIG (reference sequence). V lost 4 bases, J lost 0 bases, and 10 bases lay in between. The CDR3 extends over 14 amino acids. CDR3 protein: CAWTTGSSYNEQFF. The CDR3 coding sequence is TGTGCCTGGACGACGGGAAGCTCCTACAATGAGCAGTTCTTC.

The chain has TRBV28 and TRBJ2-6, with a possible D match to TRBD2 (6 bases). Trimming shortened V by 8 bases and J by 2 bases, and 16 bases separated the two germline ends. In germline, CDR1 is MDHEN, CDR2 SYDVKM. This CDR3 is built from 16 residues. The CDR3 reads CASQNGRRAGANVLTF. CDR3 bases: TGTGCCAGCCAAAATGGTAGGAGGGCTGGGGCCAACGTCCTGACTTTC.